These 18 T cell receptor beta chains were sequenced from one sample in a study of cytomegalovirus exposure and HLA in healthy donors. The PCR was carried out with 60 Vbeta primers and 13 Jbeta primers. Method: immunoSEQ multiplex PCR; TCRdb's copy keeps in-frame clones and lacks some. The sample holds around 250,000 clones, approximately 81% seen once. Sequencing used PBMCs. The source is a woman aged 55-69 years in good health and CMV-seropositive.

Concerning this clone itself: One junction end does not reproduce the germline sequence, and a read error may be involved. The J gene is TRBJ1-1, the V gene TRBV7-9; D uncertain. This CDR3 contains 11 residues. Germline loops: CDR1 SEHNR, CDR2 FQNEAQ (reference sequence). The CDR3, as DNA: TGTTCCAGCACCCCCGACTCCGGAGCTTTCTTT. Amino acid sequence: CSSTPDSGAFF.

This clone was seen a few times. This chain connects TRBV19 to TRBJ1-5; 7 nucleotides line up with TRBD1. The V and J ends lost 4 bases and 6 bases, in that order; junction bases with no gene match: 6. Germline loops: CDR1 LNHDA, CDR2 SQIVND (reference sequence). The CDR3 covers 14 residues. CDR3 nucleotide sequence: TGTGCCAGTAGTAAGGGGACAGCCAGTCAGCCCCAGCATTTT. This gives the protein CASSKGTASQPQHF.

This clone was detected only a few times. The chain employs TRBV7-2 and TRBJ2-7; 8 bases line up with TRBD2. The CDR3 extends over 16 amino acids. The germline CDR1 and CDR2 sequences are SGHTA and FQGNSA. V lost 0 bases to trimming and J lost 2 bases; unmatched junction nucleotides: 6. The CDR3 nucleotides read TGTGCCAGCAGCTTAGCTTCCGGGAGGGCCGCCTACGAGCAGTACTTC. Translated: CASSLASGRAAYEQYF.

As DNA, the CDR3 is TGCAGCGTTGGGGGGCAACACTACGAGCAGTACTTC. Its protein is CSVGGQHYEQYF. The chain joins TRBV29-1 to TRBJ2-7; tentative D call: TRBD1 (6 bases). CDR1 and CDR2 from the germline V gene are SQVTM and ANQGSEA. This CDR3 region has 12 residues. Trimming cost V 4 bases and J 3 bases, with 10 bases left between them.

Only one count was recorded for this clone. The J gene is TRBJ2-1, the V gene TRBV9, with 13 nucleotides matching TRBD2. Germline V lookup: CDR1 SGDLS, CDR2 YYNGEE. With V trimmed by 3 bases and J by 6 bases, 3 bases remained unmatched. The CDR3 is made up of 15 amino acids. The DNA for the CDR3 is TGTGCCAGCAGCGCCTGGACTAGCGGGAGCAATGAGCAGTTCTTC. Its protein product is CASSAWTSGSNEQFF. Full variable domain (remainder filled in from reference TRBV9 and TRBJ2-1): DSGVTQTPKHLITATGQRVTLRCSPRSGDLSVYWYQQSLDQGLQFLIQYYNGEERAKGNILERFSAQQFPDLHSELNLSSLELGDSALYFCASSAWTSGSNEQFFGPGTRLTVL.

The table lists this clone with a few counts. V and J are TRBV19 and TRBJ2-1; 13 bases map to TRBD2. Germline V gene data show CDR1 as LNHDA and CDR2 as SQIVND (reference sequence). The CDR3 is made up of 17 amino acids. Unmatched junction bases numbered 8, after V lost 3 bases and J lost 6 bases. The CDR3 protein is CASSIRKGLAGINEQFF. CDR3 sequence (DNA): TGTGCCAGTAGTATTAGAAAGGGACTAGCGGGAATCAATGAGCAGTTCTTC.

The count of this clone is one. The chain uses TRBV28 and TRBJ1-2, with TRBD1 matching 7 bases. There are 12 residues in the CDR3. V gave up 6 bases and J gave up 4 bases; unmatched junction bases: 2. Germline V lookup: CDR1 MDHEN, CDR2 SYDVKM. The CDR3 bases are TGTGCCAGCAGGACAGGGCCCTATGGCTACACCTTC. It translates to CASRTGPYGYTF.

The CDR3 reads CASSSAARGDTQYF. The CDR3 DNA reads TGTGCCAGCAGCTCAGCGGCCCGTGGAGATACGCAGTATTTT. The V and J genes are TRBV7-2 and TRBJ2-3, with D tentatively TRBD2 (5 bases). Germline CDR1 and CDR2: SGHTA and FQGNSA. V lost 4 bases to trimming and J lost 5 bases, with 13 bases between them. This CDR3 is 14 amino acids long.

The chain employs TRBV9 and TRBJ2-7; D call uncertain. The CDR3 sequence is 14 residues long. Germline CDR1 and CDR2: SGDLS and YYNGEE. Trimming cost V 0 bases and J 0 bases, with 7 bases left between them. The CDR3 nucleotides are TGTGCCAGCAGCGTAGACCCAGACTCCTACGAGCAGTACTTC. It specifies CASSVDPDSYEQYF.

This chain uses TRBV19 with TRBJ2-1, with 8 positions matching TRBD2. Per germline, CDR1 LNHDA and CDR2 SQIVND (reference sequence). V dropped 0 bases and J dropped 8; count of bases not matched to a gene: 9. This CDR3 has 16 residues. The CDR3 coding sequence is TGTGCCAGTAGTATAGATCGAACTAGCGGAAGGGATGAGCAGTTCTTC. Encoded protein: CASSIDRTSGRDEQFF.

DNA for the CDR3: TGTGCCAGCATTCCTAGACCGGTGAGCGTGGGTGAAAAACTGTTTTTT. It is translated as CASIPRPVSVGEKLFF. This chain links TRBV2 with TRBJ1-4; D is unclear. V lost 7 bases, J lost 7 bases, and 22 bases lay in between. CDR1 is SNHLY, CDR2 FYNNEI, per germline. The CDR3 spans 16 residues.

The chain couples TRBV18 to TRBJ1-2, with 9 bases aligning to TRBD1. J was trimmed by 1 base and V by 3 bases; bases with no gene match: 3. The CDR3 extends over 15 amino acids. Germline assignment: CDR1 KGHSH and CDR2 LQKENI. DNA of the CDR3: TGTGCCAGCTCACCTCGGACAGGGGATAACTATGGCTACACCTTC. Protein product: CASSPRTGDNYGYTF. Looking up the rest from reference TRBV18 and TRBJ1-2 gives the full variable domain: NAGVMQNPRHLVRRRGQEARLRCSPMKGHSHVYWYRQLPEEGLKFMVYLQKENIIDESGMPKERFSAEFPKEGPSILRIQQVVRGDSAAYFCASSPRTGDNYGYTFGSGTRLTVV.

This chain links TRBV7-3 with TRBJ2-5, with 9 bases aligning to TRBD2. Trimming at V came to 1 base and at J to 5 bases, leaving 11 bases not matched to a gene. In germline, CDR1 is SGHTA, CDR2 FQGTGA. The CDR3 totals 17 residues. CDR3 amino acids: CASSLRGGGGRGETQYF. The CDR3 region has the DNA TGTGCCAGCAGCTTAAGAGGGGGCGGCGGGAGGGGCGAGACCCAGTACTTC.

This sequence joins TRBV4-1 and TRBJ2-4; D is possibly TRBD1 (5 bases). Germline-derived CDR1 and CDR2 are MGHRA and YSYEKL. The V end was cut by 10 bases, the J end by 9 bases, with 13 bases between. The CDR3 consists of 11 residues. CDR3 DNA: TGCGCCAAAGGGGCCCAGGGCATTCAGTACTTC. Translated, it gives CAKGAQGIQYF.

CDR3 sequence: CASSQDSLNYGYTF. The DNA for the CDR3 is TGTGCTAGCTCGCAAGACAGCTTGAACTATGGCTACACCTTC. V is TRBV6-1 and J is TRBJ1-2; D possibly corresponds to TRBD1 (5 bases). The germline CDR1 and CDR2 sequences are MNHNS and SASEGT. The CDR3 length is 14 residues.

A remark on this clone: The sample holds other DNA sequences that translate to the same CDR3. The CDR3 DNA is TGTGCCAGCTCACCCGACAGGGTAAACACTGAAGCTTTCTTT. Translation gives CASSPDRVNTEAFF. The chain couples TRBV18 to TRBJ1-1, with TRBD1 identical over 7 bases. The CDR3 runs to 14 residues. CDR1 is KGHSH and CDR2 is LQKENI in the germline V gene. Trimming at V came to 3 bases and at J to 2 bases, leaving 3 bases not matched to a gene.

The gene calls are TRBV10-2 and TRBJ1-5; 9 bases line up with TRBD1. The CDR3 is 13 amino acids. J gave up 6 bases and V 6 bases, and 3 bases lay outside the gene matches. Germline-derived CDR1 and CDR2 are WSHSY and SAAADI. For the CDR3, the DNA is TGCGCCAGCAGACAGGGGGCAGGTCAGCCCCAGCATTTT. Encoded protein: CASRQGAGQPQHF.

The chain employs TRBV28 and TRBJ2-5; 9 nucleotides align to TRBD1. The J segment lost 3 bases and the V segment lost 2 bases, leaving 1 base of the junction unmatched. In germline, CDR1 is MDHEN, CDR2 SYDVKM. The CDR3 loop spans 14 amino acids. CDR3 DNA: TGTGCCAGCAGTTTACGGGACAGGGAAGAGACCCAGTACTTC. Protein product: CASSLRDREETQYF.